This T cell receptor beta chain was documented in a study of CD8 T cells in Susac syndrome. Reverse transcription of roughly 0.45 to 1 ug RNA used random hexamers. Across 54 Vbeta and 13 Jbeta, immunoSEQ multiplex PCR amplified TCR beta CDR3. TCRdb passed the immunoSEQ multiplex PCR reads through MiXCR, listing each CDR3 protein once. The sample lists 90,000 to 150,000 distinct CDR3 sequences, around 92% occurring once. Sequencing of TCR beta was undertaken in CD8+ and CD4+ T cells derived from blood. Negative isolation yielded CD4+ and CD8+ T cells, and FACS enriched TEMRA cells. V shed 4 bases and J 8 bases; nucleotides not matched to a gene: 4. The CDR3 is 13 residues long.

This chain connects TRBV12-3 or TRBV12-4 to TRBJ1-2; 10 nucleotides align to TRBD1. The sequence came from a human donor with multiple sclerosis. Sequencing was performed on CD4+ T cells from PBMCs. The CDR3 nucleotides are TGTGCCAGCAGTTCGACAGGGGGCGGGGGCTACACCTTC. It specifies CASSSTGGGGYTF.